This TCR beta chain was recovered during a study of control samples from healthy donors and cancer patients. TCRdb's table, derived via immunoSEQ multiplex PCR, lists solely in-frame clones and lacks some. The table includes 55,000 to 70,000 clones, 85% to 95% detected once. From germline, CDR1 is SNHLY and CDR2 FYNNEI. There are 15 residues in the CDR3. J gave up 4 bases and V 5 bases, and 7 bases lay outside the gene matches. Sequences were obtained from PBMCs. The genes are TRBV2 and TRBJ2-2; 7 positions agree with TRBD1. This clonotype was sampled from a man aged 30 to 45 with colorectal cancer. The CDR3: CASSLTGQSTGELFF. The DNA for the CDR3 is TGTGCCAGCAGTCTTACGGGACAGAGCACCGGGGAGCTGTTTTTT.